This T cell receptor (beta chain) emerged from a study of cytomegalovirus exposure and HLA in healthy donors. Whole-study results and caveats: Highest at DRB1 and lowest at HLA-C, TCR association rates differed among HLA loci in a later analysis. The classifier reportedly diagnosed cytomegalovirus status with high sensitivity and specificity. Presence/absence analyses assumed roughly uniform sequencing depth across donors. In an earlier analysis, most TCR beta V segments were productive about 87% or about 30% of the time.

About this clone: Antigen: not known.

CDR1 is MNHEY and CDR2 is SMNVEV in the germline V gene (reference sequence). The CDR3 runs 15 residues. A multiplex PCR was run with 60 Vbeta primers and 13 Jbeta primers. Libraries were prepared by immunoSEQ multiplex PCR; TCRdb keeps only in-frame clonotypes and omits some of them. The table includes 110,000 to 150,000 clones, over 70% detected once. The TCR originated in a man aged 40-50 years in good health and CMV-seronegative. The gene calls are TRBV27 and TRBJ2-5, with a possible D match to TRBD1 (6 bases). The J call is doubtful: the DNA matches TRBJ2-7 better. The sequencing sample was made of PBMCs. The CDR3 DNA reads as TGTGCCAGCAGTTTAAAAACGGGACAATCCTACGAGCAGTACTTC. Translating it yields CASSLKTGQSYEQYF.